A selection of T cell receptor beta chains follows, all from one sample in a study of cytomegalovirus exposure and HLA in healthy donors. Clones were read by immunoSEQ multiplex PCR, and TCRdb kept only the in-frame ones, dropping some. The data show roughly 280,000 clones, around 85% seen once. Sequencing was done on a sample of PBMCs. The receptors derive from a woman under 30 in good health and CMV-seronegative. CDR3s include the opening cysteine and the closing phenylalanine or tryptophan. The D gene is left open where the match is weak. Clone size is shown for a subset of rows, as once, few, many or a class of expanded clone.

clone_size: once; j_call: TRBJ1-4; v_call: TRBV5-1; d_call: -; cdr3_aa: CASSLDGGLGEKLFF; cdr3_nt: TGCGCCAGCAGCTTGGACGGGGGGTTGGGTGAAAAACTGTTTTTT
clone_size: -; j_call: TRBJ2-7; v_call: TRBV7-9; d_call: TRBD1; cdr3_aa: CASSQRQGGTYEQYF; cdr3_nt: TGTGCCAGCAGCCAACGACAGGGGGGCACTTACGAGCAGTACTTC
clone_size: once; j_call: TRBJ2-2; v_call: TRBV7-6; d_call: -; cdr3_aa: CASRLGPEVAGELFF; cdr3_nt: TGTGCCAGCCGATTAGGGCCCGAGGTTGCCGGGGAGCTGTTTTTT
clone_size: -; j_call: TRBJ1-1; v_call: TRBV5-1; d_call: -; cdr3_aa: CASSLAGVGPSLTWDTEAFF; cdr3_nt: TGCGCCAGCAGCTTGGCCGGGGTAGGGCCGTCCTTAACCTGGGACACTGAAGCTTTCTTT
clone_size: -; j_call: TRBJ2-1; v_call: TRBV6-6; d_call: -; cdr3_aa: CASSLPTAYNEQFF; cdr3_nt: TGTGCCAGCAGTCTACCTACAGCCTACAATGAGCAGTTCTTC
clone_size: -; j_call: TRBJ2-3; v_call: TRBV27; d_call: -; cdr3_aa: CASSPGQISTDTQYF; cdr3_nt: TGTGCCAGCAGTCCCGGACAGATTAGCACAGATACGCAGTATTTT
clone_size: few; j_call: TRBJ1-6; v_call: TRBV30; d_call: -; cdr3_aa: CACRPASSYNSPLHF; cdr3_nt: TGTGCCTGCAGACCAGCGAGCTCCTATAATTCACCCCTCCACTTT
clone_size: -; j_call: TRBJ1-6; v_call: TRBV2; d_call: TRBD1; cdr3_aa: CASSEQGASYNSPLHF; cdr3_nt: TGTGCCAGCAGTGAACAGGGGGCATCCTATAATTCACCCCTCCACTTT
clone_size: -; j_call: TRBJ1-5; v_call: TRBV5-1; d_call: -; cdr3_aa: CASSGGSNQPQHF; cdr3_nt: TGCGCCAGCTCTGGGGGCTCGAATCAGCCCCAGCATTTT
clone_size: -; j_call: TRBJ2-1; v_call: TRBV5-1; d_call: TRBD2; cdr3_aa: CASRPVAGGDNEQFF; cdr3_nt: TGCGCCAGCAGACCCGTAGCGGGAGGAGACAATGAGCAGTTCTTC
clone_size: -; j_call: TRBJ1-2; v_call: TRBV6-5; d_call: TRBD1; cdr3_aa: CASSYSKTGGIYGYTF; cdr3_nt: TGTGCCAGCAGTTACTCTAAGACAGGGGGAATATATGGCTACACCTTC
clone_size: -; j_call: TRBJ1-5; v_call: TRBV7-6; d_call: TRBD1; cdr3_aa: CASSLEGQGGNQPQHF; cdr3_nt: TGTGCCAGCAGCTTAGAAGGACAGGGTGGCAATCAGCCCCAGCATTTT
clone_size: -; j_call: TRBJ2-2; v_call: TRBV11-2; d_call: TRBD1; cdr3_aa: CASSPGVGQGNTGELFF; cdr3_nt: TGTGCCAGCAGCCCAGGGGTAGGACAGGGGAACACCGGGGAGCTGTTTTTT
clone_size: -; j_call: TRBJ2-1; v_call: TRBV13; d_call: -; cdr3_aa: CASSPSGGRSYNEQFF; cdr3_nt: TGTGCCAGCAGCCCAAGTGGGGGGAGATCCTACAATGAGCAGTTCTTC
clone_size: -; j_call: TRBJ1-4; v_call: TRBV6-5; d_call: -; cdr3_aa: CASSYGRNEKLFF; cdr3_nt: TGTGCCAGCAGTTACGGCAGAAATGAAAAACTGTTTTTT
clone_size: -; j_call: TRBJ2-7; v_call: TRBV7-9; d_call: TRBD2; cdr3_aa: CASSTIAGVNYEQYF; cdr3_nt: TGTGCCAGCAGCACCATAGCGGGAGTGAACTACGAGCAGTACTTC
clone_size: -; j_call: TRBJ1-2; v_call: TRBV2; d_call: TRBD1; cdr3_aa: CASRTGGAFYGYTF; cdr3_nt: TGTGCCAGCCGAACAGGGGGCGCCTTCTATGGCTACACCTTC
clone_size: -; j_call: TRBJ2-3; v_call: TRBV7-2; d_call: -; cdr3_aa: CASSLGFRGLTDTQYF; cdr3_nt: TGTGCCAGCAGCTTAGGATTCCGGGGTCTCACAGATACGCAGTATTTT
clone_size: once; j_call: TRBJ2-7; v_call: TRBV7-8; d_call: TRBD2; cdr3_aa: CASRLRRGAVYEQYF; cdr3_nt: TGTGCCAGCAGATTACGGCGGGGGGCTGTCTACGAGCAGTACTTC
clone_size: -; j_call: TRBJ1-2; v_call: TRBV30; d_call: -; cdr3_aa: CALSPLLGANYGYTF; cdr3_nt: TGTGCCTTATCCCCTTTATTAGGAGCTAACTATGGCTACACCTTC
clone_size: -; j_call: TRBJ2-7; v_call: TRBV11-3; d_call: -; cdr3_aa: CASSQISYEQYF; cdr3_nt: TGTGCCAGCAGCCAAATTAGTTACGAGCAGTACTTC
clone_size: -; j_call: TRBJ1-1; v_call: TRBV6-5; d_call: -; cdr3_aa: CASSYRAGKGAEAFF; cdr3_nt: TGTGCCAGCAGTTATAGGGCAGGGAAGGGTGCTGAAGCTTTCTTT
clone_size: -; j_call: TRBJ2-7; v_call: TRBV5-1; d_call: -; cdr3_aa: CASSLKFSGSSYEQYF; cdr3_nt: TGCGCCAGCAGCTTAAAGTTTAGCGGAAGCTCCTACGAGCAGTACTTC